This T cell receptor beta chain stems from a study of cytomegalovirus exposure and HLA in healthy donors. Whole-study results and caveats: First-cohort TCR clusters were later found to tend to co-occur in the 130 or so validation repertoires. Among TCR beta chains, those listed as cytomegalovirus-associated numbered over 150.

Separation from the approximately 690-subject first cohort characterized the roughly 120-subject validation cohort, to which the donors belonged. The assay was immunoSEQ multiplex PCR, and TCRdb's table has in-frame clones only and misses some. The table has roughly 120,000 clones, 70% to 90% seen once; the top ten hold roughly 1.9%. Remarks on this clone: What it recognizes is unknown.

This TCR derives from a woman in her twenties or thirties in good health and CMV-seronegative. The sequenced sample was PBMCs.

The CDR3 region has the DNA TGTGCCAGCAGCTTCCCGGGGGGCTCCTACGAGCAGTACTTC. Translating it yields CASSFPGGSYEQYF. The V and J genes are TRBV5-6 and TRBJ2-7, with 7 bases aligning to TRBD2. J gave up 0 bases and V 2 bases, and 2 bases lay outside the gene matches. The germline gives CDR1 SGHDT, CDR2 YYEEEE. The CDR3 is made up of 14 amino acids.